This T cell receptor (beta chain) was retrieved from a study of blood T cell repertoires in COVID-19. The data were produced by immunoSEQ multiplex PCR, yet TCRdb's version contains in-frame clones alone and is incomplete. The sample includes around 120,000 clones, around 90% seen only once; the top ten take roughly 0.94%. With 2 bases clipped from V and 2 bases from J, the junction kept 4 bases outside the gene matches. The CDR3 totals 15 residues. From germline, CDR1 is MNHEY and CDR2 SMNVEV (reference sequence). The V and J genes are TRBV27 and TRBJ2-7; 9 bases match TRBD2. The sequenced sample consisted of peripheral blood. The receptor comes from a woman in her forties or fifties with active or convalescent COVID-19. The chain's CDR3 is CASSLKAGGPYEQYF. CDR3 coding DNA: TGTGCCAGCAGTTTAAAAGCGGGAGGTCCCTACGAGCAGTACTTC.